This T cell receptor beta chain was captured by sequencing in a study of neurological immune-mediated disorders. This clonotype was picked up many times. Time point defined: longitudinal time-point 3. This CDR3 comprises 11 residues. Germline V gene lookup returns CDR1 SGHAT and CDR2 FQNNGV. V shed 8 bases and J shed 2 bases, with 5 bases lying between them. Every sequencing run gave over 170 million TCR-beta sequences, taken from 15-18 subjects. MiXCR was run by TCRdb on the 5' RACE reads, yielding one entry per CDR3 protein. The table records around 100,000 distinct CDR3 sequences, more than 10% of them present only once.

The genes are TRBV11-2 and TRBJ2-3; no firm D call. The specimen was PBMCs. The TCR comes from a female donor with HTLV-1-associated myelopathy (HAM/TSP). CDR3 nucleotides: TGTGCCAGCGGGTTCACAGATACGCAGTATTTT. Translated, it gives CASGFTDTQYF.